These T cell receptor beta chains were read from a single sample in a study of neurological immune-mediated disorders. MiXCR, run by TCRdb on the 5' RACE reads, gives a single entry per CDR3 protein. Of around 46,000 distinct CDR3 sequences in the sample, around 2% were seen once. Sequencing input: PBMCs. Receptors were obtained from a woman aged 40-49 years with multiple sclerosis. Each CDR3 is given with its conserved first and last residue. D genes are given only for firm matches. Clone size is shown for a subset of rows, as once, few, many or a class of expanded clone.

many	.	TRBV5-5	TRBJ2-2	CASSFPLTGELFF	TGTGCCAGCAGCTTCCCCCTCACCGGGGAGCTGTTTTTT
many	.	TRBV29-1	TRBJ1-2	CSVEGWESRDGYTF	TGCAGCGTTGAGGGTTGGGAATCGCGGGATGGCTACACCTTC
many	TRBD1	TRBV7-8	TRBJ2-1	CASSGRQGDLGEQFF	TGTGCCAGCAGCGGTAGACAGGGGGATCTAGGGGAGCAGTTCTTC
many	.	TRBV5-1	TRBJ2-3	CASSLDPRTDTQYF	TGCGCCAGCAGCTTGGATCCCCGAACAGATACGCAGTATTTT
many	TRBD1	TRBV20-1	TRBJ1-5	CSASTWDRYQPQHF	TGCAGTGCTAGCACGTGGGACAGATATCAGCCCCAGCATTTT
many	TRBD1	TRBV10-3	TRBJ1-1	CAISGQGNTEAFF	TGTGCCATCAGTGGACAGGGGAACACTGAAGCTTTCTTT
many	.	TRBV5-1	TRBJ2-1	CASSFLQGGDNEQFF	TGCGCCAGCAGCTTTCTACAGGGAGGGGACAATGAGCAGTTCTTC
many	TRBD1	TRBV5-1	TRBJ1-4	CASSWTGIEKLFF	TGCGCCAGCAGCTGGACAGGGATTGAAAAACTGTTTTTT
many	.	TRBV5-1	TRBJ1-1	CASSSLYGEAFF	TGCGCCAGCAGCTCGTTATACGGTGAAGCTTTCTTT
many	.	TRBV9	TRBJ2-2	CASSVEAHTGELFF	TGTGCCAGCAGCGTAGAAGCTCACACCGGGGAGCTGTTTTTT
many	.	TRBV4-1	TRBJ1-5	CASSQVYGRQPQHF	TGCGCCAGCAGCCAAGTGTATGGGCGTCAGCCCCAGCATTTT
many	TRBD1	TRBV6-1	TRBJ1-1	CASSVRGFMNTEAFF	TGTGCCAGCAGTGTCAGGGGGTTCATGAACACTGAAGCTTTCTTT
many	.	TRBV10-3	TRBJ1-5	CAISESTPGINQPQHF	TGTGCCATCAGTGAGTCGACCCCAGGGATCAATCAGCCCCAGCATTTT
many	TRBD2	TRBV5-1	TRBJ2-1	CASSLDRRLAGNNEQFF	TGCGCCAGCAGCTTGGATAGGCGGCTAGCGGGGAACAATGAGCAGTTCTTC
many	.	TRBV5-1	TRBJ1-2	CASSLMTSKYGYTF	TGCGCCAGCAGCCTCATGACATCGAAATATGGCTACACCTTC
many	.	TRBV11-2	TRBJ1-5	CASSLGLQTQGQPQHF	TGTGCCAGCAGCTTAGGGCTACAAACCCAGGGGCAGCCCCAGCATTTT
many	TRBD1	TRBV5-4	TRBJ1-1	CASSLVGGETEAFF	TGTGCCAGCAGCTTGGTAGGGGGCGAGACTGAAGCTTTCTTT
many	TRBD1	TRBV20-1	TRBJ1-4	CSALGGPTGRDEKLFF	TGCAGTGCTCTAGGGGGCCCGACAGGGAGGGATGAAAAACTGTTTTTT
many	.	TRBV20-1	TRBJ1-3	CSARGSGAGEGNTIYF	TGCAGTGCTAGAGGGAGTGGGGCAGGGGAGGGAAACACCATATATTTT
many	.	TRBV10-3	TRBJ2-7	CAISAVAYEQYF	TGTGCCATCAGTGCAGTAGCGTACGAGCAGTACTTC
many	TRBD2	TRBV20-1	TRBJ2-1	CSAGGSGGPYNEQFF	TGCAGTGCTGGGGGTAGCGGGGGCCCTTACAATGAGCAGTTCTTC
many	TRBD1	TRBV4-1	TRBJ2-7	CASSQEKDRSYEQYF	TGCGCCAGCAGCCAAGAAAAGGACAGGTCCTACGAGCAGTACTTC
many	.	TRBV4-1	TRBJ2-2	CASSQRTVGELFF	TGCGCCAGCAGCCAACGGACAGTCGGGGAGCTGTTTTTT
many	.	TRBV11-2	TRBJ1-1	CASSSPGGDEAFF	TGTGCCAGCAGCTCCCCCGGGGGGGATGAAGCTTTCTTT
many	.	TRBV7-9	TRBJ1-2	CASSSPGLSNYGYTF	TGTGCCAGCAGCTCCCCGGGACTTTCTAACTATGGCTACACCTTC
many	.	TRBV5-1	TRBJ2-7	CASSPDVYEQYF	TGCGCCAGCAGCCCGGACGTCTACGAGCAGTACTTC
many	.	TRBV5-1	TRBJ2-3	CASSSEGTDTQYF	TGCGCCAGCAGCTCCGAAGGCACAGATACGCAGTATTTT
few	TRBD1	TRBV12-3/TRBV12-4	TRBJ2-7	CDSREDRANYF	TGTGACAGCAGGGAGGACAGGGCGAATTACTTC
.	.	TRBV14	TRBJ2-2	CASSQLGFRGTGELFF	TGTGCCAGCAGCCAATTAGGGTTCCGTGGCACCGGGGAGCTGTTTTTT
many	TRBD1	TRBV3-1	TRBJ1-1	CASSQTGTGAFF	TGTGCCAGCAGCCAAACCGGGACAGGAGCTTTCTTT
many	TRBD1	TRBV6-6	TRBJ2-7	CASTRDRADEQYF	TGTGCCAGCACCAGGGACAGGGCGGACGAGCAGTACTTC
many	.	TRBV12-3/TRBV12-4	TRBJ2-2	CASSHGPGAGELFF	TGTGCCAGCAGTCACGGCCCCGGGGCCGGGGAGCTGTTTTTT
many	.	TRBV7-8	TRBJ1-2	CASSLGRRDYGYTF	TGTGCCAGCAGCTTAGGGAGGAGAGACTATGGCTACACCTTC
many	.	TRBV7-2	TRBJ2-7	CASSLVGGGFSYEQYF	TGTGCCAGCAGCTTAGTAGGTGGGGGGTTCTCCTACGAGCAGTACTTC
many	TRBD2	TRBV10-3	TRBJ2-7	CAIRPDLGGGMYSYEQYF	TGTGCCATCAGGCCCGACTTGGGGGGGGGTATGTACTCCTACGAGCAGTACTTC
many	.	TRBV6-6	TRBJ1-1	CASSPGRGFTGIEAFF	TGTGCCAGCAGTCCCGGGCGCGGGTTCACAGGGATAGAAGCTTTCTTT
many	.	TRBV20-1	TRBJ2-1	CSASPENGNEQFF	TGCAGTGCTAGCCCGGAGAACGGCAATGAGCAGTTCTTC
many	.	TRBV5-1	TRBJ1-1	CASSSRRGGGVNTEAFF	TGCGCCAGCAGCTCCCGGCGGGGGGGAGGGGTGAACACTGAAGCTTTCTTT
many	.	TRBV20-1	TRBJ2-7	CSARVRGLYEQYF	TGCAGTGCTAGGGTCAGGGGACTCTACGAGCAGTACTTC
many	TRBD2	TRBV20-1	TRBJ2-1	CSALTSGGLYEQFF	TGCAGTGCCCTGACTAGCGGGGGGCTCTATGAGCAGTTCTTC